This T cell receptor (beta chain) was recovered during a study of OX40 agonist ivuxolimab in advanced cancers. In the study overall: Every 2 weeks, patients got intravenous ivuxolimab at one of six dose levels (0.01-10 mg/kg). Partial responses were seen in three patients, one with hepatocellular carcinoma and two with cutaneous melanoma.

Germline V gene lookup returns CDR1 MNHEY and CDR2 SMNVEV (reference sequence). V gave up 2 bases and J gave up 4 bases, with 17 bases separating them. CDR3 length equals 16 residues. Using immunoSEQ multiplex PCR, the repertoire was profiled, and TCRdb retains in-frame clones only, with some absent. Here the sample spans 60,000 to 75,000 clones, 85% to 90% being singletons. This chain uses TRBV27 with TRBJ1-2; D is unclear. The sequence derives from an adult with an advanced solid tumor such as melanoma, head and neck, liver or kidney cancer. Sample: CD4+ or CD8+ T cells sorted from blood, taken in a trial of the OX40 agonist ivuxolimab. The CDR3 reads CASSLISGTYVYGYTF. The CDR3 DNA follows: TGTGCCAGCAGTTTAATCAGTGGCACCTATGTCTATGGCTACACCTTC.